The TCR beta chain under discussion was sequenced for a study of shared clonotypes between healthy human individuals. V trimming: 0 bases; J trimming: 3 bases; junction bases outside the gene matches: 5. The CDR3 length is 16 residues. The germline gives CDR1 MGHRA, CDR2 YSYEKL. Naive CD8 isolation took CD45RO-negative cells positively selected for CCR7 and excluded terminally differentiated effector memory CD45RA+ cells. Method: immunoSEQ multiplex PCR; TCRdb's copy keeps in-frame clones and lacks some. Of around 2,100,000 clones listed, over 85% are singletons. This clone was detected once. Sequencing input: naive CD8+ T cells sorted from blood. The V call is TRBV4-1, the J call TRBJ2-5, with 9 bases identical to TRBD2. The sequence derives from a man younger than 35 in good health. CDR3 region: CASSQESGGIKETQYF. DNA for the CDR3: TGCGCCAGCAGCCAAGAAAGCGGGGGGATTAAAGAGACCCAGTACTTC.